This T cell receptor beta chain is drawn from a study of blood T cell repertoires in COVID-19 (dated by TCRdb to about 2020). Background for the entire study: Samples covering the acute and convalescent phases of COVID-19 were provided by collaborators in the United States, Italy and Spain. Deeply sampled blood TCRbeta repertoires from subjects exposed to, actively infected with, or recovered from COVID-19 were included in the dataset. Samples were obtained from the ongoing ImmuneRACE study (first 160 participants) and from 1,254 subjects provided by 6 global collaborators. The material from the prospective study consisted of cDNA or gDNA derived from T cells, B-cell-depleted T cells, or PBMCs. Where HLA class I and class II types were available, the types were taken from metadata supplied by the sample provider, not from assay-based typing. A de-identified subject ID, COVID-19 status, age in years and sex were almost always included in the sample metadata. The repertoires were made available in a free public database intended to serve as a resource for research on the immune response to SARS-CoV-2. Broader findings and caveats from the paper: The quantity of clinical and demographic metadata differed by source and by participant and was supplied without curation.

Points on this clone: No cognate antigen has been identified for it. No base qualities exist here, and no much larger clone lies one base off it.

The germline V gene (reference sequence) sets CDR1 to LNHDA and CDR2 to SQIVND. Spanning cysteine to phenylalanine, the CDR3 consists of 15 amino acids. This entry keeps only the CDR3 DNA: 45 bases, framed from base 1. After removal of 4 bases from V and 1 base from J, the junction retains 3 bases not matched to a gene. TCRbeta CDR3 regions were amplified from genomic DNA by means of the immunoSEQ Assay, a bias-controlled multiplex PCR. Per the original workflow: The number of nucleated cells in each sample was estimated by amplification of reference gene primers within the assay. Sequence reads were collapsed and filtered to measure the absolute abundance of every unique TCRbeta CDR3 rearrangement. For each sample, productive Simpson clonality was calculated as the square root of Simpson's diversity index over productive rearrangements. The clones in this table, taken by TCRdb from immuneACCESS, are in-frame only. Not every clone is retained; where verified, under half of the shortfall comes from an unresolved V gene, and the cause of the rest is unknown. V and J calls and clone size are as listed in that table; D and trimming were resolved from the DNA. The sample data list about 160,000 clones, and 70% to 90% of these were observed just once. The ten biggest clones cover over 5% of the sample.

One collaborating source in Seattle enrolled patients during active infection and followed them longitudinally through the course of disease. Each collaborating institution followed its own protocols to collect whole blood in K2EDTA tubes. For TCRbeta analysis, collaborator samples were shipped as frozen whole blood, as isolated PBMCs, or as DNA extracted from either sample type. The V and J segments used are TRBV19 and TRBJ2-3, and TRBD1 aligns with 9 junction nucleotides. Sequencing was done on a sample of peripheral blood. The clonotype comes from a woman aged 45-59 years with COVID-19, enrolled during active disease. The CDR3 sequence is CASSKTGGGTDTQYF. The nucleotide sequence is given as TGTGCCAGTAGTAAAACAGGGGGCGGCACAGATACGCAGTATTTT. The reference TRBV19 and TRBJ2-3 proteins fill in what lies around the CDR3, so the full variable domain reads DGGITQSPKYLFRKEGQNVTLSCEQNLNHDAMYWYRQDPGQGLRLIYYSQIVNDFQKGDIAEGYSVSREKKESFPLTVTSAQKNPTAFYLCASSKTGGGTDTQYFGPGTRLTVL.